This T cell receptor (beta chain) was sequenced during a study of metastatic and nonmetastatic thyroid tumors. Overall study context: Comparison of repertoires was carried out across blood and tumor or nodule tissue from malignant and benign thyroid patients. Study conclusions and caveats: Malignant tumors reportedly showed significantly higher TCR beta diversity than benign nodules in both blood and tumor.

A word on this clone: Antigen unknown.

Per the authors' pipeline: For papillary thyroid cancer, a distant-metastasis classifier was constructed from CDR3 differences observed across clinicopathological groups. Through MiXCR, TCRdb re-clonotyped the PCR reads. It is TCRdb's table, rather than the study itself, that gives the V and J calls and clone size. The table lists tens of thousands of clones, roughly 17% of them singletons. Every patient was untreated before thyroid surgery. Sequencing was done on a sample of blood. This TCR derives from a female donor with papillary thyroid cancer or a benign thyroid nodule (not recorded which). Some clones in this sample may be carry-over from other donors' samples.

The CDR3 region is CASSLGGVEYEQYF. As DNA, the CDR3 is TGTGCCAGCAGCTTAGGAGGGGTAGAATACGAGCAGTACTTC. The genes are TRBV7-8 and TRBJ2-7; perhaps D is TRBD1 or TRBD2 (5 bases each). The germline CDR1 and CDR2 sequences are SGHVS and FQNEAQ. The V and J ends lost 1 base and 4 bases respectively, with 11 bases between them. The CDR3 is 14 amino acids.